This T cell receptor (beta chain) was sequenced for a study of identical twins. A single record per CDR3 protein comes from TCRdb applying MiXCR to the 5' RACE reads. The sample holds approximately 500,000 distinct CDR3 sequences; roughly 26% are singletons and the top ten take around 3%. Separately, the same data were catalogued under a study of T cells expressing NK-cell markers.

What was sequenced was CD4+ T cells sorted from blood. The sequence came from a woman younger than 35 in good health.

The CDR3 DNA reads TGTGCCAGCAGTTTAAGTCAGTACAATGAGCAGTTCTTC. Residues: CASSLSQYNEQFF. The genes are TRBV12-3 or TRBV12-4 and TRBJ2-1; no firm D call. CDR3 size: 13 residues. Trimming shortened V by 2 bases and J by 4 bases, and 6 bases separated the two germline ends.